This is a list of T cell receptor beta chains from one sample in a study of cytomegalovirus exposure and HLA in healthy donors. Assay: immunoSEQ multiplex PCR; the TCRdb copy retains only in-frame clones and omits some. Its table records fewer than 150,000 clones. Material: PBMCs. These receptors originate from a man aged 40-55 years in good health and CMV-seronegative. Both conserved end residues are part of each CDR3. D genes are given only for firm matches. Clone size, where shown, is once, few, many, or a class for clones that have expanded.

size	D	V	J	DNA	CDR3
-	-	TRBV7-2	TRBJ2-7	TGTGCCAGCAGCCAAATCACAGGATACGAGCAGTACTTC	CASSQITGYEQYF
-	-	TRBV7-8	TRBJ2-3	TGTGCCAGCAGTTACACAGAGACCCCTAGCACAGATACGCAGTATTTT	CASSYTETPSTDTQYF
-	-	TRBV10-3	TRBJ2-7	TGTGCCATCAGGCCACAGGGCCCGAGCTCCTACGAGCAGTACTTC	CAIRPQGPSSYEQYF
-	-	TRBV11-3	TRBJ2-1	TGTGCCAGCAGCGCTGGGGGGGCGGTCTACAATGAGCAGTTCTTC	CASSAGGAVYNEQFF
-	TRBD1	TRBV7-9	TRBJ2-3	TGTGCCAGCAGCTTAGCAGGGACAGGGCAGCAGTATTTT	CASSLAGTGQQYF
-	TRBD1	TRBV6-5	TRBJ2-7	TGTGCCAGCAGTTCCGGGACAGGGGTTCGCGAGCAGTACTTC	CASSSGTGVREQYF
-	TRBD1	TRBV11-2	TRBJ1-1	TGTGCCAGCAGCTTAGATACCGGGACAGGCGGTCCTGAAGCTTTCTTT	CASSLDTGTGGPEAFF
-	-	TRBV11-2	TRBJ1-2	TGTGCCAGCAGCTTATCCTCCGGCGACAGCTATGGCTACACCTTC	CASSLSSGDSYGYTF
-	-	TRBV23-1	TRBJ2-5	TGCGCCATCCCCGGGGGGCTCCAAGAGACCCAGTACTTC	CAIPGGLQETQYF
-	TRBD1	TRBV19	TRBJ2-4	TGTGCCACCAACCGGGGACAGGGGATCAACATTCAGTACTTC	CATNRGQGINIQYF
-	TRBD1	TRBV29-1	TRBJ2-3	TGCAGCGTTGAAGAAAGGGGACAGGGAACAGATACGCAGTATTTT	CSVEERGQGTDTQYF
-	-	TRBV7-6	TRBJ2-7	TGTGCCAGCAGCCTTAGGAGGGGGGGCGCGTACGAGCAGTACTTC	CASSLRRGGAYEQYF
-	TRBD2	TRBV6-5	TRBJ2-5	TGTGCCAGCAGTTTAAGCGGGGGGCCGTCCGAGACCCAGTACTTC	CASSLSGGPSETQYF
-	-	TRBV7-2	TRBJ2-4	TGTGCCAGCAGCCGAGGGCGGGGAGTAGCCAAAAACATTCAGTACTTC	CASSRGRGVAKNIQYF
medium-sized	-	TRBV7-9	TRBJ1-3	TGTGCCAGCAGCTTGGGGAGCGGGGGTAGCACTGGAAACACCATATATTTT	CASSLGSGGSTGNTIYF
-	TRBD1	TRBV19	TRBJ2-7	TGTGCCAGTAGTCCCTCCGGACAGGGATACTACGAGCAGTACTTC	CASSPSGQGYYEQYF
-	-	TRBV2	TRBJ1-5	TGTGCCAGCAGTGCTGTGGGACATAGCAATCAGCCCCAGCATTTT	CASSAVGHSNQPQHF
-	TRBD1	TRBV11-1	TRBJ1-6	TGTGCCAGCAGCATGACAGGGGATTCACCCCTCCACTTT	CASSMTGDSPLHF
-	-	TRBV28	TRBJ1-5	TGTGCCAGCAGCACGGACAGTAACCAGCCCCAGCATTTT	CASSTDSNQPQHF
-	TRBD1	TRBV6-6	TRBJ1-4	TGTGCCAGCAGTTACTCGGGACAGGAGAATGAAAAACTGTTTTTT	CASSYSGQENEKLFF
-	TRBD2	TRBV5-4	TRBJ2-7	TGTGCCAGCAGCTTGACTAGCGGTACCTACGAGCAGTACTTC	CASSLTSGTYEQYF
-	TRBD2	TRBV5-1	TRBJ2-2	TGCGCCAGCAGCTTGGGTCGGGGGGACACCGGGGAGCTGTTTTTT	CASSLGRGDTGELFF
-	-	TRBV19	TRBJ2-2	TGTGCCAGTAGTAAGGGACTTTCGAACACCGGGGAGCTGTTTTTT	CASSKGLSNTGELFF
-	-	TRBV5-6	TRBJ2-5	TGTGCCAGCAGCTCCCGACTAGAAAGGGTCCAAGAGACCCAGTACTTC	CASSSRLERVQETQYF
-	-	TRBV28	TRBJ1-1	TGTGCCAGCAGCCTTTATTACACTGAAGCTTTCTTT	CASSLYYTEAFF
-	-	TRBV10-3	TRBJ1-2	TGTGCCATCAGTCCCGGAGGCATGTTGGTGGGAGGCTACACCTTC	CAISPGGMLVGGYTF
-	-	TRBV29-1	TRBJ2-1	TGCAGCGTTACGGGGACTTACTCCTACAATGAGCAGTTCTTC	CSVTGTYSYNEQFF
-	-	TRBV6-6	TRBJ2-2	TGTGCCAGCAGTTACGCGTACACCGGGGAGCTGTTTTTT	CASSYAYTGELFF
-	TRBD1	TRBV4-2	TRBJ1-4	TGTGCCAGCAGCAAGGACAGGGGTGTTGAAAAACTGTTTTTT	CASSKDRGVEKLFF
-	-	TRBV28	TRBJ1-2	TGTGCCAGCAGGCTTGATCGACAGGTCTATGGCTACACCTTC	CASRLDRQVYGYTF
-	-	TRBV19	TRBJ1-3	TGTGCCAGTAGTCCCCGGACAAGTGGAAACACCATATATTTT	CASSPRTSGNTIYF
-	TRBD1	TRBV11-2	TRBJ2-7	TGTGCCAGCAGCGTAGTCCGGACAGGGGCCCACGAGCAGTACTTC	CASSVVRTGAHEQYF
-	-	TRBV29-1	TRBJ2-5	TGCAGCGTTGGCGGAGCCGGAGAGACCCAGTACTTC	CSVGGAGETQYF
-	-	TRBV7-2	TRBJ2-7	TGTGCCAGCAGCCCGAGCTACGAGCAGTACTTC	CASSPSYEQYF
-	-	TRBV6-5	TRBJ1-2	TGTGCCAGCAGCTTGGGACTTCGTAATGGCTACACCTTC	CASSLGLRNGYTF
-	TRBD2	TRBV7-2	TRBJ2-5	TGTGCCAGCAGCTTAAGGCGGGGACTACAAGAGACCCAGTACTTC	CASSLRRGLQETQYF
-	TRBD1	TRBV19	TRBJ1-5	TGTGCCAGCTCCAGGGACAGGGCCCTCTATAGCAATCAGCCCCAGCATTTT	CASSRDRALYSNQPQHF
-	-	TRBV7-3	TRBJ1-1	TGTGCCAGCAGAACAGGGCCCAGCACTGAAGCTTTCTTT	CASRTGPSTEAFF
-	TRBD1	TRBV5-4	TRBJ1-1	TGTGCCAGCAGCTTGGGAAGGGACAGGGGGAACACTGAAGCTTTCTTT	CASSLGRDRGNTEAFF
-	-	TRBV5-1	TRBJ1-5	TGCGCCAGCAGCTCAGGGGTAGGCAATCAGCCCCAGCATTTT	CASSSGVGNQPQHF
-	-	TRBV5-1	TRBJ1-5	TGCGCCAGCAGCTTGGGGTACCGCGATCAGCCCCAGCATTTT	CASSLGYRDQPQHF
-	-	TRBV12-5	TRBJ1-5	TGTGCTAGCGTAAGGGGGGGCGGCAATCAGCCCCAGCATTTT	CASVRGGGNQPQHF
-	-	TRBV28	TRBJ2-5	TGTGCCAGCAGCCCCCCGCAGGGGAACCAAGAGACCCAGTACTTC	CASSPPQGNQETQYF
-	TRBD1	TRBV27	TRBJ2-7	TGTGCCAGCAGCCGTCGGGCAGCGGGCAGGGGGCACTACGAGCAGTACTTC	CASSRRAAGRGHYEQYF
-	TRBD2	TRBV25-1	TRBJ2-3	TGTGTCAGCAGTCGGCAGCGGGGACTCACAGATACGCAGTATTTT	CVSSRQRGLTDTQYF
-	-	TRBV5-1	TRBJ2-7	TGCGCCAGTACCGGGATCTTCTCCTACGAGCAGTACTTC	CASTGIFSYEQYF
-	TRBD1	TRBV7-8	TRBJ1-5	TGTGCCAGCAGCTCCGACAGGGACAATCAGCCCCAGCATTTT	CASSSDRDNQPQHF
-	TRBD1	TRBV4-2	TRBJ2-7	TGTGCCAGCAGCCAATCGGGACAGGGGTTCGAGCAGTACTTC	CASSQSGQGFEQYF
-	-	TRBV6-5	TRBJ1-5	TGTGCCAGCAGTTACACACAGGGTAGCAATCAGCCCCAGCATTTT	CASSYTQGSNQPQHF
-	TRBD1	TRBV14	TRBJ2-7	TGTGCCAGCAGTCAGGCCGGGACAGGGAATTACGAGCAGTACTTC	CASSQAGTGNYEQYF
-	-	TRBV7-9	TRBJ2-2	TGTGCCAGCAGCTTAACGGACACCGGGGAGCTGTTTTTT	CASSLTDTGELFF
-	-	TRBV10-3	TRBJ2-7	TGTGCCATCAGCGGACTGGGAGAGCAGTACTTC	CAISGLGEQYF
-	TRBD1	TRBV5-6	TRBJ2-1	TGTGCCAGCAGCGGGCCCCGACAGGGTATCAATGAGCAGTTCTTC	CASSGPRQGINEQFF
-	TRBD1	TRBV5-1	TRBJ1-6	TGCGCCAGCAGCTTGCAGGGGGGAGAATCACCCCTCCACTTT	CASSLQGGESPLHF
-	TRBD1	TRBV5-1	TRBJ2-1	TGCGCCAGCAGCTTAGCTGGACAGGGAATCAATGAGCAGTTCTTC	CASSLAGQGINEQFF
-	-	TRBV4-2	TRBJ2-7	TGTGCCAGCAGCCAACAAGGGGGACACCGCACTCCCTACGAGCAGTACTTC	CASSQQGGHRTPYEQYF
-	TRBD1	TRBV5-6	TRBJ1-6	TGTGCCAGCAGGTCCGGGACAGGACTCTCACCCCTCCACTTT	CASRSGTGLSPLHF
-	-	TRBV27	TRBJ2-6	TGTGCCAGCAGTCCCGAGATTTCTGGGGCCAACGTCCTGACTTTC	CASSPEISGANVLTF
-	TRBD1	TRBV7-2	TRBJ2-3	TGTGCCAGCAGCTGGACAGGGGGGCAAGATACGCAGTATTTT	CASSWTGGQDTQYF